What follows are 28 T cell receptor beta chains derived from one specimen sequenced in a study of blood T cells in healthy people across ages. Sample-barcoded 5' priming and a J-beta primer mix drove a second PCR of 7 to 11 cycles. Each CDR3 protein gets one entry after TCRdb re-called the 5' RACE reads with MiXCR. This sample yields fewer than 2,000,000 distinct CDR3 sequences, of which around 40% are seen a single time; around 23% belongs to the top ten. Sequenced input: blood. The source of these receptors is a human donor in good health.

This clonotype was found a few times. The V gene is TRBV4-2, the J gene TRBJ1-5; no clear D. Germline-derived CDR1 and CDR2 are LGHNA and YNFKEQ. The V end was cut by 0 bases, the J end by 9 bases, with 12 bases between. The CDR3 contains 14 residues. The CDR3 DNA reads as TGTGCCAGCAGCCAAGAGGTCGCGGGTCCGCCCCAGCATTTT. It translates to CASSQEVAGPPQHF.

This clonotype occurred a few times. V gene TRBV18 combines with J gene TRBJ1-2; TRBD1 matches at 7 bases. With 2 bases clipped from V and 4 bases from J, the junction kept 4 bases outside the gene matches. The CDR3 is 14 amino acids. Germline loops: CDR1 KGHSH, CDR2 LQKENI. This chain's CDR3 is CASSPSGTAYGYTF. Written as DNA, the CDR3 is TGTGCCAGCTCACCATCCGGGACAGCCTATGGCTACACCTTC. The variable domain in full, with the rest retrieved from reference TRBV18 and TRBJ1-2, is NAGVMQNPRHLVRRRGQEARLRCSPMKGHSHVYWYRQLPEEGLKFMVYLQKENIIDESGMPKERFSAEFPKEGPSILRIQQVVRGDSAAYFCASSPSGTAYGYTFGSGTRLTVV.

The chain uses TRBV11-3 and TRBJ1-1; D call uncertain. CDR1 and CDR2 (germline): SGHNT, YENEEA. The V gene lost 5 bases and the J gene lost 5 bases, with 18 bases spanning the gap. There are 15 residues in the CDR3. The CDR3 sequence: CASSTHPEAGTEAFF. CDR3 sequence (DNA): TGTGCCAGCAGCACCCACCCGGAAGCTGGGACTGAAGCTTTCTTT.

A few counts support this clonotype. This chain connects TRBV29-1 to TRBJ1-5; no reliable D call. Trimming took off 5 bases at V and 3 bases at J, with 14 bases between the two ends. Germline V gene data show CDR1 as SQVTM and CDR2 as ANQGSEA. The CDR3 sequence is 14 residues long. In nucleotides, the CDR3 is TGCAGCGTTTCACCGGGCTATCCCAATCAGCCCCAGCATTTT. It specifies CSVSPGYPNQPQHF.

The chain links TRBV10-3 to TRBJ2-3; no clear D gene. The germline CDR1 and CDR2 sequences are ENHRY and SYGVKD. The CDR3 has 14 amino acids. V lost 7 bases, J lost 0 bases, and 11 bases lay in between. CDR3 loop: CAITWTESTDTQYF. The CDR3 DNA reads as TGTGCCATCACGTGGACGGAGAGCACAGATACGCAGTATTTT.

The rearrangement links TRBV12-3 or TRBV12-4 to TRBJ2-5; the D gene is possibly TRBD1 (5 bases). V lost 1 base to trimming and J lost 5 bases, with 14 bases between them. The CDR3 totals 15 residues. CDR3 sequence reads: CASSLGAGLGETQYF. Here the CDR3 DNA reads TGTGCCAGCAGTTTAGGGGCAGGGTTAGGGGAGACCCAGTACTTC.

This rearrangement joins TRBV2 to TRBJ2-3; D gene uncertain. The CDR3 sequence is 12 residues long. Trimming shortened V by 6 bases and J by 2 bases, and 6 bases separated the two germline ends. CDR1 is SNHLY and CDR2 is FYNNEI in the germline V gene. The CDR3 nucleotides read TGTGCCAGCAGGAGACTCACAGATACGCAGTATTTT. Protein product: CASRRLTDTQYF.

The rearrangement links TRBV7-3 to TRBJ2-1; 13 bases fit TRBD2. J was trimmed by 6 bases and V by 3 bases; bases with no gene match: 5. This CDR3 has 16 amino acids. Germline lookup yields CDR1 SGHTA and CDR2 FQGTGA. The CDR3 DNA is TGTGCCAGCAGCTTGGGACTAGCGGGACTAGGCAATGAGCAGTTCTTC. Its protein is CASSLGLAGLGNEQFF.

Only a few counts were recorded for this clonotype. This sequence joins TRBV10-3 and TRBJ2-5; TRBD1 matches at 7 bases. CDR3 size: 13 residues. The ends lost 6 bases at V and 2 bases at J; junction bases unmatched: 3. Germline loops: CDR1 ENHRY, CDR2 SYGVKD. CDR3 DNA sequence: TGTGCCATCAGCCGGGACAGACAAGAGACCCAGTACTTC. It yields the protein CAISRDRQETQYF.

This clonotype was detected only once. V and J are TRBV7-9 and TRBJ2-4, with 9 bases matching TRBD2. The better agreement between TRBJ2-7 and the DNA end casts doubt on the J call. This CDR3 has 15 residues. Germline V lookup: CDR1 SEHNR, CDR2 FQNEAQ (reference sequence). Written as DNA, the CDR3 is TGTGCCAGCAGCGCCGAAGCGGGGGGAGATTACGAGCAGTACTTC. Protein: CASSAEAGGDYEQYF.

The rearrangement links TRBV5-5 to TRBJ2-1; D might be TRBD1 (6 bases). This CDR3 comprises 15 residues. The germline CDR1 and CDR2 sequences are SGHKS and YYEKEE (reference sequence). Trimming left V 2 bases short and J 8 bases short, with 17 bases between. The CDR3 DNA reads as TGTGCCAGCAGCTTAACCACAGGGTGGTTGGATGAGCAGTTCTTC. Encoded protein: CASSLTTGWLDEQFF.

The chain has TRBV30 and TRBJ2-4, with 7 bases fitting TRBD2. CDR3 size: 14 residues. CDR1 and CDR2 from the germline V gene are GTSNPN and SVGIG (reference sequence). The V and J ends lost 5 bases and 0 bases, in that order; junction bases with no gene match: 4. CDR3 DNA sequence: TGTGCCTGGGCTTTAGCGGGAGCCAAAAACATTCAGTACTTC. Translating it yields CAWALAGAKNIQYF.

This chain joins TRBV7-2 and TRBJ2-7; 8 bases agree with TRBD1. CDR3 length equals 15 residues. Germline V gene sequence: CDR1 SGHTA, CDR2 FQGNSA. Losses at the gene ends were 5 bases for V and 3 bases for J; bases not matched to a gene: 9. The CDR3 DNA reads TGTGCCAGCAGCACCGCGACAGGGGTCTACTACGAGCAGTACTTC. Residues: CASSTATGVYYEQYF. The whole variable domain, filled in from reference TRBV7-2 and TRBJ2-7, reads GAGVSQSPSNKVTEKGKDVELRCDPISGHTALYWYRQSLGQGLEFLIYFQGNSAPDKSGLPSDRFSAERTGGSVSTLTIQRTQQEDSAVYLCASSTATGVYYEQYFGPGTRLTVT.

In this sample, this clonotype turned up a few times. The rearrangement links TRBV12-3 or TRBV12-4 to TRBJ2-5; no reliable D call. Trimming removed 6 bases at V and 5 bases at J, with 10 bases between. The CDR3 is 12 amino acids. The CDR3 protein is CASRGIGETQYF. Here the CDR3 DNA reads TGTGCCAGCAGGGGGATTGGGGAGACCCAGTACTTC.

The table lists this clonotype with a count of one. The chain combines TRBV18 with TRBJ1-5, with D perhaps matching TRBD1 (5 bases). The CDR3 length is 19 residues. Germline V gives CDR1 KGHSH, CDR2 LQKENI. Trimming took 3 bases from V and 2 from J, leaving 23 bases between them. This CDR3 reads CASSPQTSIGGGGNQPQHF. DNA for the CDR3: TGTGCCAGCTCACCGCAGACGAGTATTGGGGGTGGGGGCAATCAGCCCCAGCATTTT.

The CDR3 sequence: CSGSANYGYTF. The CDR3 coding sequence is TGCAGTGGTTCGGCTAACTATGGCTACACCTTC. The chain recombines TRBV29-1 with TRBJ1-2; D uncertain. Germline CDR1 reads SQVTM; CDR2 reads ANQGSEA. The CDR3 sequence is 11 residues long.

This clonotype was seen a few times. The CDR3 nucleotides read TGTGCCTGTCGAGCGGGGACGCAAGAGACCCAGTACTTC. Encoded protein: CACRAGTQETQYF. This chain connects TRBV30 to TRBJ2-5, with 7 bases lining up with TRBD2. CDR3 length: 13 amino acids. V was clipped by 6 bases and J by 2 bases; unmatched bases: 6. Germline-derived CDR1 and CDR2 are GTSNPN and SVGIG (reference sequence).

The chain carries TRBV5-1 and TRBJ2-1, with D perhaps TRBD1 (6 bases). The CDR3 contains 12 residues. The V end was cut by 0 bases, the J end by 12 bases, with 10 bases between. Germline V lookup: CDR1 SGHRS, CDR2 YFSETQ. In DNA, the CDR3 is TGCGCCAGCAGCTTGGAAGGGGGTTCGCAGTTCTTC. Amino acids: CASSLEGGSQFF.

The chain couples TRBV7-9 to TRBJ2-3, with TRBD1 matching 7 bases. The junction had 6 bases not matched to a gene; V was cut back by 4 bases and J by 5 bases. Per the germline V gene, CDR1 is SEHNR and CDR2 is FQNEAQ (reference sequence). The CDR3 spans 14 residues. CDR3 sequence reads: CASSSDRELDTQYF. In nucleotides, the CDR3 is TGTGCCAGCAGCTCAGACAGGGAACTAGATACGCAGTATTTT.

The chain employs TRBV10-3 and TRBJ1-2; 7 nucleotides align to TRBD1. CDR3 length: 15 residues. CDR1 is ENHRY and CDR2 is SYGVKD in the germline V gene. V was clipped by 2 bases and J by 0 bases; unmatched bases: 3. CDR3 DNA: TGTGCCATCAGTGAGCCGGGGACAGCTAACTATGGCTACACCTTC. Amino acid sequence: CAISEPGTANYGYTF.

The chain couples TRBV5-6 to TRBJ1-1; a weak D match, TRBD1 (5 bases). The V and J ends lost 4 bases and 11 bases respectively, with 18 bases between them. The CDR3 length is 13 residues. The V gene's germline CDR1 is SGHDT and CDR2 YYEEEE. CDR3 amino acids: CASSLDQGIMAFF. The CDR3, as DNA: TGTGCCAGCAGCCTGGACCAGGGAATTATGGCTTTCTTT.

The chain joins TRBV11-3 to TRBJ1-1; D is perhaps TRBD1 (6 bases). CDR1 is SGHNT and CDR2 is YENEEA in the germline V gene. V was trimmed by 10 bases and J by 4 bases, leaving 19 bases between them. The CDR3 spans 14 residues. The CDR3 reads CATLRGLGGTEAFF. DNA for the CDR3: TGTGCCACCCTGCGCGGGTTAGGGGGCACTGAAGCTTTCTTT.

The rearrangement uses TRBV3-1 and TRBJ1-2; D possibly corresponds to TRBD1 (6 bases). CDR1 and CDR2 from the germline V gene are LGHDT and YNNKEL (reference sequence). The CDR3 is 15 residues long. Trimming shortened V by 1 base and J by 6 bases, and 15 bases separated the two germline ends. The DNA for the CDR3 is TGTGCCAGCAGCCAAGCCGGGACACCCCAGGATGGCTACACCTTC. Its translation: CASSQAGTPQDGYTF.

This clonotype was observed at least ten times. This chain links TRBV5-4 with TRBJ2-7, with D hard to call. The CDR3 spans 13 residues. V was cut by 2 bases and J by 2 bases, with 8 bases left in between. Germline V CDR1 and CDR2: SGHNT, YYREEE (reference sequence). CDR3 nucleotides: TGTGCCAGCAGCTTTAACGGACCCTACGAGCAGTACTTC. Protein: CASSFNGPYEQYF.

This clonotype was detected only a few times. The chain carries TRBV10-3 and TRBJ1-2, with 10 bases aligning to TRBD1. The V gene end was trimmed by 5 bases and the J gene end by 8 bases; junction bases not matched to a gene: 8. The CDR3 is 14 amino acids. Per germline, CDR1 ENHRY and CDR2 SYGVKD. CDR3 sequence (DNA): TGTGCCATCAGTCCGGGACAGGGGAGTTTCGGCTACACCTTC. Translated: CAISPGQGSFGYTF.

This clonotype was observed a few times. J is TRBJ2-1 and V is TRBV7-2, with D possibly being TRBD1 or TRBD2 (7 bases each). From germline, CDR1 is SGHTA and CDR2 FQGNSA. The CDR3 spans 15 residues. Between the trimmed V and J ends, which lost 3 bases and 9 bases, there was a span of 18 bases. In DNA, the CDR3 is TGTGCCAGCAGCTTTGCCAGCGGGACAGCGGCTGAGCAGTTCTTC. It translates to CASSFASGTAAEQFF.

This clonotype was found a few times. The chain has TRBV6-5 and TRBJ2-3; D call uncertain. CDR3 length equals 13 residues. V dropped 3 bases and J dropped 7 bases, with 11 bases sitting between them. Germline values: CDR1 MNHEY, CDR2 SVGAGI. CDR3 loop: CASSYGPSNTQYF. For the CDR3, the DNA is TGTGCCAGCAGTTATGGGCCGTCTAATACGCAGTATTTT.

The chain is built from TRBV3-1 and TRBJ2-3, with 7 bases that match TRBD1. The ends lost 0 bases at V and 2 bases at J; junction bases unmatched: 5. The CDR3 is 16 residues long. Germline V gene data show CDR1 as LGHDT and CDR2 as YNNKEL (reference sequence). CDR3 sequence (DNA): TGTGCCAGCAGCCAAGATGCGACAGGGATCACAGATACGCAGTATTTT. It translates to CASSQDATGITDTQYF.